This TCR beta chain was sequenced during a study of blood T cell repertoires in COVID-19. Study-wide background: PBMCs, B-cell-depleted T cells, or T cells were the source of the cDNA or gDNA that made up the material.

Clones were read by immunoSEQ multiplex PCR, and TCRdb kept only the in-frame ones, dropping some. The table has roughly 250,000 clones, 80% to 95% seen once. Sequencing was done on a sample of peripheral blood. The TCR was taken from a man in his thirties or forties with COVID-19, enrolled during active disease.

The CDR3 DNA reads TGTGCCAGCTCACCACCCGCAGGGTTGAACACTGAAGCTTTCTTT. This codes for CASSPPAGLNTEAFF. The V and J genes are TRBV18 and TRBJ1-1, with D perhaps matching TRBD1 (5 bases). The CDR3 has 15 amino acids. Trimming pared 0 bases from V and 0 bases from J, leaving 8 bases between. The V gene's germline CDR1 is KGHSH and CDR2 LQKENI.